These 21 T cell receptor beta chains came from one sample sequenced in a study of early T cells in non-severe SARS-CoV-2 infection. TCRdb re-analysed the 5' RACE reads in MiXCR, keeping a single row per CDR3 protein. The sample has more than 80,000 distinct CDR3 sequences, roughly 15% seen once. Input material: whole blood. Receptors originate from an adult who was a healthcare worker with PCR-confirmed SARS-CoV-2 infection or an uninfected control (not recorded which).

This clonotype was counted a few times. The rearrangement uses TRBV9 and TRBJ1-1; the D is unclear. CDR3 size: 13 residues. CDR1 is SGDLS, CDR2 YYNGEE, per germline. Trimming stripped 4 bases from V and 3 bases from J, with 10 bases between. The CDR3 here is CASSLHLDTEAFF. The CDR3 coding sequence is TGTGCCAGCAGCCTCCATTTGGACACTGAAGCTTTCTTT.

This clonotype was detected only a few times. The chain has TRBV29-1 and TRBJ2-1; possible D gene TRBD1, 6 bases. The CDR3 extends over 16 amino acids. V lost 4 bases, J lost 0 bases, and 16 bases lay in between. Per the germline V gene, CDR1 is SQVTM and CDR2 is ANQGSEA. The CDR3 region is CSVGGVGTLSYNEQFF. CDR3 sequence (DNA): TGCAGCGTTGGTGGGGTGGGGACACTCTCCTACAATGAGCAGTTCTTC.

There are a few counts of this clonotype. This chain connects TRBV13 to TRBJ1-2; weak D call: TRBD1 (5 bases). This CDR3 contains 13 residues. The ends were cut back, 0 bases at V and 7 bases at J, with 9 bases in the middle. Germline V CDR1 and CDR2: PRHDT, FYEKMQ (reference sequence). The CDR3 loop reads CASSLGQETGYTF. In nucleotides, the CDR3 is TGTGCCAGCAGCTTAGGACAGGAGACTGGCTACACCTTC.

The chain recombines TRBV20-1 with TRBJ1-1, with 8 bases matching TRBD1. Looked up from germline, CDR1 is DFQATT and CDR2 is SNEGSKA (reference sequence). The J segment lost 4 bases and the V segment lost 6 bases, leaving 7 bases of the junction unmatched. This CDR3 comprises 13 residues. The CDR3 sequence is CSADLTGVTEAFF. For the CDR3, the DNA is TGCAGTGCCGACTTGACAGGGGTCACTGAAGCTTTCTTT.

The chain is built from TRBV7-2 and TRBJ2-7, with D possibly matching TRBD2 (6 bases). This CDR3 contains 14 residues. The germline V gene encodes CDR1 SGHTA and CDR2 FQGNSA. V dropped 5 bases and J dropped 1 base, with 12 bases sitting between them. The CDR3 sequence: CASSPRLVSYEQYF. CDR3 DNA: TGTGCCAGCAGCCCAAGACTAGTTTCCTACGAGCAGTACTTC.

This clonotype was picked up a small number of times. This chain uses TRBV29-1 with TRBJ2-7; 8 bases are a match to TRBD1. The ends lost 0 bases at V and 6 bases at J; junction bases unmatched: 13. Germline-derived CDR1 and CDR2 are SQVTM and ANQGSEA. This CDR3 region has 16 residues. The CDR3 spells CSVEEVGQGVPFEQYF. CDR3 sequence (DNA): TGCAGCGTTGAAGAAGTCGGACAGGGTGTTCCCTTCGAGCAGTACTTC.

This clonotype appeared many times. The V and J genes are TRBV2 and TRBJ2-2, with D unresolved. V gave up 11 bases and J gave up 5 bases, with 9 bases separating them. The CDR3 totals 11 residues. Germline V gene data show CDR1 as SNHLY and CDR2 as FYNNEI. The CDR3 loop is CAGTETGELFF. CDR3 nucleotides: TGTGCCGGTACCGAAACCGGGGAGCTGTTTTTT.

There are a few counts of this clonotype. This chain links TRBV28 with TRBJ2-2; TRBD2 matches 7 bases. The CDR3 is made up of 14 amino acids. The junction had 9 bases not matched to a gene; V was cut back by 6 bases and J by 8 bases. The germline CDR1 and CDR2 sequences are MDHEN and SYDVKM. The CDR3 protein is CASRTLLATGELFF. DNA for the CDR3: TGTGCCAGCAGGACCCTACTAGCGACGGGGGAGCTGTTTTTT.

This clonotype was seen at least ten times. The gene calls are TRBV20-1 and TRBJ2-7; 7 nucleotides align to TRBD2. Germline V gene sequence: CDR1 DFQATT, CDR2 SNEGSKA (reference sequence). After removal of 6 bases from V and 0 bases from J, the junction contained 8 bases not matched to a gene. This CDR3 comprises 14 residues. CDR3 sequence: CSAFASGLSYEQYF. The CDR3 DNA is TGCAGTGCCTTTGCTAGCGGCCTCTCCTACGAGCAGTACTTC.

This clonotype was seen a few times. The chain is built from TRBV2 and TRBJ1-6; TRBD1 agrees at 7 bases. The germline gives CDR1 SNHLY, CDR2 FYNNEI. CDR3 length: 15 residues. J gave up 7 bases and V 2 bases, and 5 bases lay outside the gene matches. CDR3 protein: CASSEMDRSNSPLHF. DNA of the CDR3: TGTGCCAGCAGTGAAATGGACAGGTCAAATTCACCCCTCCACTTT.

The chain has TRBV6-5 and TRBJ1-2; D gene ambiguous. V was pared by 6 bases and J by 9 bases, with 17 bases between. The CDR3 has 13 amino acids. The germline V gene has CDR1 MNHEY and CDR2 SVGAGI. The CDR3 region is CASSPGSPPSYTF. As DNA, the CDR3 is TGTGCCAGCAGCCCCGGGTCGCCACCAAGCTACACCTTC.

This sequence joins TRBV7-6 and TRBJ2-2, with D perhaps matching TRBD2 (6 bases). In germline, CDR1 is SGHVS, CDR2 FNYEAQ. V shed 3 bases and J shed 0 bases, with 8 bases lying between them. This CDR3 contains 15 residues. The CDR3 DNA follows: TGTGCCAGCAGCTTTGGGGAGGCGAACACCGGGGAGCTGTTTTTT. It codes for CASSFGEANTGELFF.

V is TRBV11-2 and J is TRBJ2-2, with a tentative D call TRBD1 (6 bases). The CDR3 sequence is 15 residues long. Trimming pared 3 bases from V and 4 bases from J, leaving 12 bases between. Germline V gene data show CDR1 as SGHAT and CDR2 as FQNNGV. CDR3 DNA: TGTGCCAGCAGCTTCCCGACAGGTCCCACCGGGGAGCTGTTTTTT. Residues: CASSFPTGPTGELFF.

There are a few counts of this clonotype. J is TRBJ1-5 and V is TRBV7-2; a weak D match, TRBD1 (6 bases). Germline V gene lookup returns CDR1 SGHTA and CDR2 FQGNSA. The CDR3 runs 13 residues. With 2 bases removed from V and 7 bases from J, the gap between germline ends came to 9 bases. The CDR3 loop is CASSLLGAQPQHF. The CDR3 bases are TGTGCCAGCAGCTTATTGGGGGCCCAGCCCCAGCATTTT.

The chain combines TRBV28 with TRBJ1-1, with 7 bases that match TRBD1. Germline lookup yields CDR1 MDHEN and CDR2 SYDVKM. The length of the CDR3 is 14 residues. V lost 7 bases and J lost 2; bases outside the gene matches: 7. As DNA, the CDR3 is TGTGCCAGCATATCCGGGACAGTTAACACTGAAGCTTTCTTT. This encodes CASISGTVNTEAFF.

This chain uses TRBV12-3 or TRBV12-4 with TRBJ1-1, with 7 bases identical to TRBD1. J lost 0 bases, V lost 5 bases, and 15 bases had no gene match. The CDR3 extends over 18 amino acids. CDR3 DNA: TGTGCCAGCAGTCCCCATACAGGGGAAGTGAGCATGAACACTGAAGCTTTCTTT. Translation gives CASSPHTGEVSMNTEAFF.

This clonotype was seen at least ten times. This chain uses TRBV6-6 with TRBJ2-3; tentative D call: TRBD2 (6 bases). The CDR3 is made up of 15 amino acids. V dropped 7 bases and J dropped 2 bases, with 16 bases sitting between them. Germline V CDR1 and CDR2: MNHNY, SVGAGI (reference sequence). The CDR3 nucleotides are TGTGCCAGCACCTACGGTCTAGCGTTCACAGATACGCAGTATTTT. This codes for CASTYGLAFTDTQYF.

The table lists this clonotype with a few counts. The CDR3 protein is CSARVAVSGGETQYF. The CDR3 nucleotides are TGCAGTGCTAGAGTGGCTGTCAGTGGGGGTGAGACCCAGTACTTC. This chain links TRBV20-1 with TRBJ2-5, with D possibly called TRBD1 or TRBD2 (5 bases each). V lost 1 base to trimming and J lost 5 bases, with 17 bases between them. The CDR3 runs to 15 residues. In germline, CDR1 is DFQATT, CDR2 SNEGSKA (reference sequence).

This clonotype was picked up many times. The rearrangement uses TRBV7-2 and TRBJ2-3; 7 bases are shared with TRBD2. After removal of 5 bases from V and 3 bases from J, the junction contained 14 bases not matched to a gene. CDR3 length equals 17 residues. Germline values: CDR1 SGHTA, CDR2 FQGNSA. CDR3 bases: TGTGCCAGCAGCCGCTTTTGGGAGGGAGGGCCTACAGATACGCAGTATTTT. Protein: CASSRFWEGGPTDTQYF.

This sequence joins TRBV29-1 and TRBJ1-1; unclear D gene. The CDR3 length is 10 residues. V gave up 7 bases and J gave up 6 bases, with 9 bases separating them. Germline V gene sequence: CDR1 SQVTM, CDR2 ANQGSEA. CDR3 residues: CSADTAEAFF. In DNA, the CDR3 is TGCAGCGCCGACACTGCTGAAGCTTTCTTT.

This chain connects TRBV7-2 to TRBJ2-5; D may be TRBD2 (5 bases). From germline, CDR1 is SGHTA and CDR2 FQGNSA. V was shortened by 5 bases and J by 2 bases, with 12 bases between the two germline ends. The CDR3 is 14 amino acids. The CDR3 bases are TGTGCCAGCAGCCCCCCCGGGATGCAAGAGACCCAGTACTTC. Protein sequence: CASSPPGMQETQYF.